This T cell receptor beta chain was found in a study of blood T cell repertoires in COVID-19. TCRdb's copy holds only in-frame clones and misses some; the assay was immunoSEQ multiplex PCR. There are 150,000 to 200,000 clones in the sample; around nine tenths occur only once, and around 7% lies in the top ten. Deletions cut 2 bases from V and 1 base from J, with 8 bases between. This CDR3 is built from 14 residues. Germline loops: CDR1 SGHTA, CDR2 FQGTGA. This chain uses TRBV7-3 with TRBJ1-1; tentative D call: TRBD1 (5 bases). The specimen sequenced was PBMCs or T cells enriched from blood (not recorded which). The sequence was collected from a woman in her forties or fifties who had recovered from COVID-19. The CDR3 sequence is CASSLVRENTEAFF. The CDR3 DNA reads TGTGCCAGCAGCTTAGTCAGGGAGAACACTGAAGCTTTCTTT.